The 7 T cell receptor beta chains reported below all come from one sample, sequenced in a study of blood T cell repertoires in COVID-19. Data came from immunoSEQ multiplex PCR; TCRdb stores just in-frame clones and leaves some out. The table records just over 650,000 clones, 80% to 90% of them present only once. Source material: peripheral blood. The receptors were gathered from a woman under 30 with acute or convalescent COVID-19.

The chain couples TRBV12-5 to TRBJ1-1; 9 bases are shared with TRBD1. V was clipped by 10 bases and J by 5 bases; unmatched bases: 8. CDR1 and CDR2 from the germline V gene are LGHNT and FRNRAP. The CDR3 runs 13 residues. CDR3 DNA: TGTGCTACCTCCGGGACAGGGTGGACTGAAGCTTTCTTT. Translated: CATSGTGWTEAFF.

Here the CDR3 reads CASSFWTSAYGEQFF. The CDR3 nucleotides are TGTGCCAGCAGCTTCTGGACTAGCGCTTACGGTGAGCAGTTCTTC. This rearrangement joins TRBV7-2 to TRBJ2-1; 9 bases line up with TRBD2. The CDR3 has 15 amino acids. V shed 3 bases and J 9 bases; nucleotides not matched to a gene: 9. Germline values: CDR1 SGHTA, CDR2 FQGNSA.

This chain connects TRBV3-1 (or the pseudogene TRBV3-2) to TRBJ2-7; TRBD2 might be the D (5 bases). V lost 5 bases and J lost 2, with 16 bases in between. Germline CDR1 reads LGHDT; CDR2 reads YNNKEL (reference sequence). CDR3 length equals 15 residues. CDR3 protein: CASSAGRTGAYEQYF. CDR3 in DNA: TGTGCCAGCAGCGCAGGTCGGACTGGGGCCTACGAGCAGTACTTC.

The V call is TRBV19, the J call TRBJ2-7; 7 positions match TRBD1. Trimming took 5 bases from V and 3 from J; bases not matched to a gene: 10. The CDR3 is 15 amino acids. Germline-derived CDR1 and CDR2 are LNHDA and SQIVND (reference sequence). The CDR3 here is CASSARDSAFYEQYF. CDR3 in DNA: TGTGCCAGTAGTGCCCGGGACAGCGCGTTCTACGAGCAGTACTTC.

The V and J genes are TRBV6-6 and TRBJ1-4; 7 positions agree with TRBD1. CDR1 is MNHNY, CDR2 SVGAGI, per germline (reference sequence). Trimming at V came to 2 bases and at J to 5 bases, leaving 2 bases not matched to a gene. This CDR3 comprises 14 residues. The CDR3 nucleotides are TGTGCCAGCAGTTACGAGGACAGGAATGAAAAACTGTTTTTT. Its protein is CASSYEDRNEKLFF.

The chain links TRBV19 to TRBJ1-1; maybe TRBD1 (5 bases). V dropped 6 bases and J dropped 1 base, with 12 bases sitting between them. This CDR3 spans 14 amino acids. Germline lookup yields CDR1 LNHDA and CDR2 SQIVND (reference sequence). CDR3: CASRGPQGNTEAFF. The CDR3 DNA sequence: TGTGCCAGTAGGGGGCCTCAGGGGAACACTGAAGCTTTCTTT.

With regard to this clone: In the same sample, other DNA sequences code for this CDR3. The genes are TRBV5-6 and TRBJ2-7; D is possibly TRBD2 (5 bases). The CDR3 covers 12 residues. The germline V gene has CDR1 SGHDT and CDR2 YYEEEE. Trimming pared 0 bases from V and 7 bases from J, leaving 8 bases between. The CDR3 loop is CASSLGGAEQYF. The DNA for the CDR3 is TGTGCCAGCAGCTTGGGGGGAGCGGAGCAGTACTTC.